Below are 12 T cell receptor beta chains sequenced from a single sample in a study of T cells in tumors after PD-1 blockade. The table came from immunoSEQ multiplex PCR; TCRdb's copy has only in-frame clones and leaves some out. Counted here are approximately 47,000 clones, approximately 84% occurring once; the ten biggest clones make up 4% to 4.5%. The sample in question was PBMCs, obtained before anti-PD-1 treatment. The receptors derive from a human donor with basal cell carcinoma.

V gene TRBV6-5 combines with J gene TRBJ2-1; D might be TRBD2 (6 bases). The germline V and J ends were trimmed by 1 base and 6 bases, with 7 bases remaining between them. The CDR3 runs to 13 residues. Germline CDR1 and CDR2: MNHEY and SVGAGI. The CDR3 spells CASSYFGGNEQFF. The CDR3 DNA sequence: TGTGCCAGCAGTTACTTCGGGGGCAATGAGCAGTTCTTC.

This sequence joins TRBV5-6 and TRBJ1-1; TRBD1 might be the D (6 bases). The germline CDR1 and CDR2 sequences are SGHDT and YYEEEE. The CDR3 runs 15 residues. The V end was cut by 0 bases, the J end by 3 bases, with 12 bases between. CDR3 DNA sequence: TGTGCCAGCAGCTTGGCCCCGGGGGGCGACACTGAAGCTTTCTTT. Its translation: CASSLAPGGDTEAFF.

V gene TRBV24-1 combines with J gene TRBJ2-1, with 10 bases identical to TRBD2. CDR1 and CDR2 (germline): KGHDR, SFDVKD. The CDR3 is 16 amino acids. After removal of 1 base from V and 7 bases from J, the junction contained 6 bases not matched to a gene. The CDR3 loop is CATSDLGLAGDNEQFF. CDR3 DNA sequence: TGTGCCACCAGTGATTTAGGGCTAGCGGGGGATAATGAGCAGTTCTTC.

The rearrangement uses TRBV6-1 and TRBJ2-5, with D uncertain. V gave up 2 bases and J gave up 5 bases, with 15 bases separating them. In germline, CDR1 is MNHNS, CDR2 SASEGT. The CDR3 consists of 15 residues. CDR3 region: CASSESAAPIETQYF. CDR3 DNA sequence: TGTGCCAGCAGTGAATCGGCGGCCCCAATCGAGACCCAGTACTTC.

This clone was observed a handful of times. This sequence joins TRBV6-5 and TRBJ1-1; no firm D call. Germline CDR1 reads MNHEY; CDR2 reads SVGAGI. V shed 2 bases and J shed 7 bases, with 8 bases lying between them. CDR3 length equals 12 residues. Here the CDR3 DNA reads TGTGCCAGCAGTTACACCGGCTATGAAGCTTTCTTT. This sequence encodes CASSYTGYEAFF.

In the case of this clone: Germline and junction disagree at one end, which may indicate a read error. This same CDR3 is encoded by further DNA sequences in the sample. The chain links TRBV5-6 to TRBJ2-1, with 11 bases fitting TRBD1. In germline, CDR1 is SGHDT, CDR2 YYEEEE. The CDR3 has 15 amino acids. CDR3 region: CASSSGGTGGNEQFF. The CDR3 DNA sequence: TGTGCCAGTAGCTCGGGCGGGACAGGGGGCAATGAGCAGTTCTTC.

In this sample, this clone turned up once. The chain couples TRBV9 to TRBJ2-5, with D perhaps matching TRBD2 (6 bases). Germline assignment: CDR1 SGDLS and CDR2 YYNGEE. Trimming removed 2 bases from V and 4 bases from J, with 15 bases in between. The CDR3 spans 15 residues. The CDR3 region is CASSVELAKGETQYF. The CDR3 coding sequence is TGTGCCAGCAGCGTGGAGCTAGCGAAAGGAGAGACCCAGTACTTC.

This chain joins TRBV19 and TRBJ1-5; 9 positions agree with TRBD1. The CDR3 has 16 residues. The J segment lost 7 bases and the V segment lost 5 bases, leaving 12 bases of the junction unmatched. Germline loops: CDR1 LNHDA, CDR2 SQIVND (reference sequence). In nucleotides, the CDR3 is TGTGCCAGTAGTCGTTTACCGGGACAGGGTGACCAGCCCCAGCATTTT. It is translated as CASSRLPGQGDQPQHF.

This chain links TRBV7-2 with TRBJ1-6; 7 nucleotides agree with TRBD1. The V and J ends lost 5 bases and 4 bases, in that order; junction bases with no gene match: 8. This CDR3 is 16 amino acids long. Germline CDR1 and CDR2: SGHTA and FQGNSA. The CDR3 nucleotides are TGTGCCAGCAGCCCTAGGACAGGACAATATAATTCACCCCTCCACTTT. This gives the protein CASSPRTGQYNSPLHF.

J is TRBJ1-5 and V is TRBV6-6, with 10 positions matching TRBD1. V trimming: 5 bases; J trimming: 0 bases; junction bases outside the gene matches: 7. The germline gives CDR1 MNHNY, CDR2 SVGAGI (reference sequence). There are 17 residues in the CDR3. In nucleotides, the CDR3 is TGTGCCAGCAGTCCAAAAGGGACAGGGGTTAGCAATCAGCCCCAGCATTTT. This codes for CASSPKGTGVSNQPQHF.

J is TRBJ1-2 and V is TRBV19; D is perhaps TRBD1 (5 bases). Trimming took 1 base from V and 4 from J, leaving 7 bases between them. CDR1 is LNHDA and CDR2 is SQIVND in the germline V gene (reference sequence). CDR3 length: 13 amino acids. DNA for the CDR3: TGTGCCAGTAGTATAGTGGGGCTCTATGGCTACACCTTC. This codes for CASSIVGLYGYTF.

The genes are TRBV30 and TRBJ2-1; 12 nucleotides agree with TRBD2. This CDR3 contains 15 residues. V trimming: 0 bases; J trimming: 6 bases; junction bases outside the gene matches: 3. The germline V gene encodes CDR1 GTSNPN and CDR2 SVGIG (reference sequence). The CDR3 region is CAWSVLAGGANEQFF. The CDR3 DNA reads TGTGCCTGGAGTGTACTAGCGGGGGGTGCCAATGAGCAGTTCTTC.